The 5 T cell receptor beta chains reported below all come from one sample, sequenced in a study of post-analysis software for immune sequencing data. The authors incorporated unique molecular identifiers into the TCR beta cDNA libraries. One entry per CDR3 protein, called by TCRdb with MiXCR from the PCR reads. The table shows about 200,000 distinct CDR3 sequences, with 25% to 35% occurring only once. Study-level findings and limits: Four or five TRBV segments, TRBV5-6, TRBV5-1 and TRBV20-1 among them, were found more frequent in patients than controls.

No cognate antigen is known for these TCRs. The specimen sequenced was blood. The receptors here all came from a girl under 18 with multiple sclerosis.

Of note for this clonotype: Possible read error: a much larger clone is one base away. The chain is built from TRBV5-1 and TRBJ1-2; D unclear. V was trimmed by 10 bases and J by 2 bases, leaving 21 bases between them. Germline V gene lookup returns CDR1 SGHRS and CDR2 YFSETQ. The CDR3 has 15 residues. This chain's CDR3 is CAGRTRQGLNYGYTF. The CDR3 DNA follows: TGCGCCGGCCGAACACGACAAGGCCTAAACTATGGCTACACCTTC.

On this clonotype: One end of the junction is discordant with germline, which a read error may explain. The rearrangement links TRBV28 to TRBJ2-5, with 8 bases matching TRBD2. Germline V CDR1 and CDR2: MDHEN, SYDVKM. The CDR3 has 15 amino acids. CDR3 sequence (DNA): TGTACCAGCAGTTTAAACGGACTAGCAGAAGAGACCCAGTACTTC. It specifies CTSSLNGLAEETQYF.

Note on this clonotype: A read error is possible here, since a much larger clone lies one base away. The V gene is TRBV29-1, the J gene TRBJ1-2; D uncertain. Germline loops: CDR1 SQVTM, CDR2 ANQGSEA. V dropped 1 base and J dropped 4 bases, with 7 bases sitting between them. CDR3 length equals 12 residues. The CDR3 nucleotides are TGCAGCGTTGAAGTCCTGAGCTATGGCTACACCTTC. Its protein product is CSVEVLSYGYTF.

This clonotype was detected ten times or more. The chain employs TRBV12-3 or TRBV12-4 and TRBJ2-1; D may be TRBD1 or TRBD2 (6 bases each). The CDR3 totals 14 residues. V lost 5 bases, J lost 1 base, and 9 bases lay in between. The CDR3 sequence is CASSKGGSYNEQFF. DNA for the CDR3: TGTGCCAGCAGTAAGGGGGGATCCTACAATGAGCAGTTCTTC.

A single count supports this clonotype. Here the CDR3 DNA reads TGTGCCAGCAGCTTAGGGCCGGGACAGGGGACTCTTAACATTCAGTACTTC. Its protein is CASSLGPGQGTLNIQYF. The chain joins TRBV7-2 to TRBJ2-4, with 10 bases aligning to TRBD1. The V gene end was trimmed by 1 base and the J gene end by 7 bases; junction bases not matched to a gene: 10. The CDR3 runs 17 residues. CDR1 SGHTA and CDR2 FQGNSA come from the germline V gene.